These T cell receptor beta chains were read from a single sample in a study of blood T cell repertoires in COVID-19. The assay was immunoSEQ multiplex PCR, and TCRdb's table has in-frame clones only and misses some. The repertoire includes approximately 86,000 clones, roughly 80% of them detected once, and about 3.4% sits in the top ten. The sample was peripheral blood. These receptors were taken from a man aged 50 to 59 with acute or convalescent COVID-19. Both conserved end residues are part of each CDR3. Not all rows give a size; the values are once, few, many and, for expanded clones, a class.

abundance: NA; j_gene: TRBJ2-1; v_gene: TRBV27; CDR3aa: CASSLMASGEQFF
abundance: few; j_gene: TRBJ1-6; v_gene: TRBV7-9; CDR3aa: CASSLTSADSPLHF
abundance: NA; j_gene: TRBJ2-7; v_gene: TRBV14; CDR3aa: CASSILGGTYEQYF
abundance: NA; j_gene: TRBJ2-2; v_gene: TRBV6-5; CDR3aa: CASRAGNTGELFF
abundance: NA; j_gene: TRBJ2-3; v_gene: TRBV5-4; CDR3aa: CASRPTSGRADTQYF
abundance: few; j_gene: TRBJ2-2; v_gene: TRBV5-1; CDR3aa: CASSSGRGARSNTGELFF
abundance: NA; j_gene: TRBJ1-2; v_gene: TRBV4-1; CDR3aa: CASSHGQGDGYTF
abundance: NA; j_gene: TRBJ1-5; v_gene: TRBV7-8; CDR3aa: CASSLAQGPQPQHF
abundance: NA; j_gene: TRBJ1-2; v_gene: TRBV27; CDR3aa: CASSPGNSGYGYTF
abundance: few; j_gene: TRBJ2-3; v_gene: TRBV7-2; CDR3aa: CASSLAGGRADTQYF
abundance: NA; j_gene: TRBJ1-5; v_gene: TRBV5-6; CDR3aa: CASSNAGRGDQPQHF
abundance: NA; j_gene: TRBJ2-1; v_gene: TRBV9; CDR3aa: CASSARLAGENNEQFF
abundance: NA; j_gene: TRBJ2-4; v_gene: TRBV28; CDR3aa: CASNGGVAKNIQYF
abundance: NA; j_gene: TRBJ2-3; v_gene: TRBV5-6; CDR3aa: CASSRDRGGTDTQYF
abundance: NA; j_gene: TRBJ2-2; v_gene: TRBV6-5; CDR3aa: CASSSDRANTGELFF
abundance: NA; j_gene: TRBJ1-5; v_gene: TRBV27; CDR3aa: CASSLAGVDQPQHF
abundance: once; j_gene: TRBJ1-2; v_gene: TRBV14; CDR3aa: CASSQQQGGYGYTF
abundance: NA; j_gene: TRBJ2-2; v_gene: TRBV7-9; CDR3aa: CASSLESDRANTGELFF
abundance: NA; j_gene: TRBJ1-3; v_gene: TRBV11-2; CDR3aa: CASSTTGSGNTIYF
abundance: NA; j_gene: TRBJ1-2; v_gene: TRBV29-1; CDR3aa: CSVETAGGGYTF
abundance: NA; j_gene: TRBJ1-2; v_gene: TRBV4-1; CDR3aa: CASSQTILAGSYGYTF
abundance: NA; j_gene: TRBJ2-1; v_gene: TRBV10-3; CDR3aa: CAILDDRGRINEQFF
abundance: NA; j_gene: TRBJ2-5; v_gene: TRBV29-1; CDR3aa: CSVDEVQYF
abundance: once; j_gene: TRBJ2-5; v_gene: TRBV7-9; CDR3aa: CASSPRQGGVETQYF
abundance: NA; j_gene: TRBJ2-7; v_gene: TRBV5-1; CDR3aa: CASSWRPTGANSNYEQYF
abundance: NA; j_gene: TRBJ1-2; v_gene: TRBV7-3; CDR3aa: CASSLGGGQADNYGYTF
abundance: NA; j_gene: TRBJ2-3; v_gene: TRBV30; CDR3aa: CAWSVATGVTDTQYF
abundance: NA; j_gene: TRBJ2-2; v_gene: TRBV10-3; CDR3aa: CAISESDRGGTGELFF
abundance: NA; j_gene: TRBJ2-7; v_gene: TRBV7-3; CDR3aa: CASSSHGLAGDRGEQYF
abundance: NA; j_gene: TRBJ1-4; v_gene: TRBV10-3; CDR3aa: CATMDSAEKLFF
abundance: NA; j_gene: TRBJ1-2; v_gene: TRBV2; CDR3aa: CASSDRQGAIGYTF
abundance: once; j_gene: TRBJ2-2; v_gene: TRBV12-5; CDR3aa: CASGPPKNTGELFF
abundance: NA; j_gene: TRBJ1-1; v_gene: TRBV19; CDR3aa: CASSPGLGNTEAFF
abundance: NA; j_gene: TRBJ1-1; v_gene: TRBV7-2; CDR3aa: CASSPRGGGYNTEAFF
abundance: NA; j_gene: TRBJ2-3; v_gene: TRBV24-1; CDR3aa: CATSDTGTVNTQYF
abundance: NA; j_gene: TRBJ2-5; v_gene: TRBV7-2; CDR3aa: CASSLGYGTKETQYF
abundance: NA; j_gene: TRBJ2-3; v_gene: TRBV7-9; CDR3aa: CASSSSTSDPTDTQYF
abundance: NA; j_gene: TRBJ2-5; v_gene: TRBV5-1; CDR3aa: CASSLLVSGNLETQYF
abundance: NA; j_gene: TRBJ2-1; v_gene: TRBV10-1; CDR3aa: CASSESNRQGVYNEQFF
abundance: NA; j_gene: TRBJ2-7; v_gene: TRBV28; CDR3aa: CATMVRDEQYF
abundance: NA; j_gene: TRBJ1-1; v_gene: TRBV30; CDR3aa: CAWNLQGARAFF
abundance: NA; j_gene: TRBJ1-2; v_gene: TRBV6-4; CDR3aa: CASSDSRGRYGYTF
abundance: once; j_gene: TRBJ1-1; v_gene: TRBV28; CDR3aa: CASSTLDDRDTEAFF
abundance: NA; j_gene: TRBJ1-6; v_gene: TRBV4-3; CDR3aa: CASSQDRNLYNSPLHF
abundance: NA; j_gene: TRBJ1-1; v_gene: TRBV27; CDR3aa: CASSLSGQTTEAFF
abundance: NA; j_gene: TRBJ2-5; v_gene: TRBV9; CDR3aa: CASSVMVGLAEETQYF
abundance: few; j_gene: TRBJ2-3; v_gene: TRBV4-3; CDR3aa: CASSQGQGRADTQYF
abundance: NA; j_gene: TRBJ2-2; v_gene: TRBV10-3; CDR3aa: CASLTSNTGELFF
abundance: NA; j_gene: TRBJ1-2; v_gene: TRBV6-5; CDR3aa: CASRARADGYTF
abundance: NA; j_gene: TRBJ1-2; v_gene: TRBV29-1; CDR3aa: CSVDADRDGAYGYTF
abundance: NA; j_gene: TRBJ1-5; v_gene: TRBV11-2; CDR3aa: CASSLSPDQPQHF
abundance: NA; j_gene: TRBJ1-4; v_gene: TRBV5-1; CDR3aa: CASSSGGEKLFF
abundance: NA; j_gene: TRBJ1-1; v_gene: TRBV6-5; CDR3aa: CASTDRLRAFF
abundance: NA; j_gene: TRBJ1-6; v_gene: TRBV6-5; CDR3aa: CASFVSYNSPLHF
abundance: few; j_gene: TRBJ1-1; v_gene: TRBV19; CDR3aa: CASSGQVAEAFF
abundance: NA; j_gene: TRBJ2-5; v_gene: TRBV27; CDR3aa: CASSTRRGFLETQYF
abundance: NA; j_gene: TRBJ1-6; v_gene: TRBV3-1/TRBV3-2; CDR3aa: CASSQGTGESPLHF
abundance: NA; j_gene: TRBJ2-7; v_gene: TRBV6-5; CDR3aa: CASRTATYEQYF
abundance: NA; j_gene: TRBJ2-5; v_gene: TRBV9; CDR3aa: CASSSTTGGETQYF